Considering frequency, the clone carrying this T cell receptor (beta chain) is medium-sized. This entry comes from a study of human CD8 memory T cell subsets. Construction of TCR beta libraries was accomplished by means of UMI-labeled 5' RACE. Following a re-call of the 5' RACE reads, TCRdb has one entry per CDR3 protein and lacks DNA. The listing contains about 17,000 distinct CDR3 sequences. The CDR3 sequence is 16 residues long. Germline V gives CDR1 SQVTM, CDR2 ANQGSEA. Input material: CD8+ stem-like memory T cells (TSCM and TCM) sorted from PBMCs. Subset meaning: stem-like memory CD8 T cells (TSTEM), CCR7+ PD-1- TIGIT-. This receptor was identified in a human donor in good health. This sequence joins TRBV29-1 and TRBJ2-3; TCRdb outputs TRBD2, but without DNA this stays unchecked. The CDR3 region is CSVGATSGGLTDTQYF.